The entry below gives a single TCR beta chain sequence along with its context. Its target is unknown. Germline assignment: CDR1 DFQATT and CDR2 SNEGSKA (reference sequence). This CDR3 is built from 12 residues. Between the trimmed V and J ends, which lost 0 bases and 4 bases, there was a span of 4 bases. This sample is drawn from a study of response to subunit inactivated influenza vaccine. General observations from the study: The authors offered the suggestion that each seasonal influenza vaccination recruits few new T cells.

TCRdb passed the RT-PCR reads through MiXCR, listing each CDR3 protein once. The repertoire holds 650,000 to 800,000 distinct CDR3 sequences, with roughly 14% as singletons. The chain has TRBV20-1 and TRBJ1-5; D call uncertain. This specimen was PBMCs from blood, taken 14 to 15 days before vaccination. The origin of this receptor is a man aged 50-59 years who received an inactivated influenza vaccine. This CDR3 is CSARDINQPQHF. In DNA form, the CDR3 reads TGCAGTGCTAGAGATATAAATCAGCCCCAGCATTTT.